A single sample is the source of the 17 T cell receptor beta chains below, sequenced in a study of blood T cell repertoires in COVID-19. Here immunoSEQ multiplex PCR was the method, and the copy in TCRdb shows in-frame clones only, minus some. The sample includes about 150,000 clones, roughly 85% of them seen just once. The sample consisted of peripheral blood. The receptors shown here come from a woman aged 55-75 years with COVID-19, enrolled during active disease.

The V call is TRBV19, the J call TRBJ2-1; D uncertain. CDR1 and CDR2 from the germline V gene are LNHDA and SQIVND (reference sequence). The CDR3 is 12 residues long. Trimming removed 7 bases at V and 8 bases at J, with 12 bases between. The CDR3 loop reads CASIGRFHEQFF. DNA of the CDR3: TGTGCCAGTATAGGCAGGTTTCATGAGCAGTTCTTC.

The sample holds one count of this clone. The rearrangement uses TRBV27 and TRBJ1-6; 7 nucleotides match TRBD1. The CDR3 is 14 amino acids. The ends lost 5 bases at V and 6 bases at J; junction bases unmatched: 4. The germline gives CDR1 MNHEY, CDR2 SMNVEV (reference sequence). CDR3 in amino acids: CASSTGVTNSPLHF. For the CDR3, the DNA is TGTGCCAGCAGTACAGGGGTTACTAATTCACCCCTCCACTTT.

J is TRBJ1-2 and V is TRBV7-9; 8 bases agree with TRBD1. The CDR3 has 18 residues. The trim removed 2 bases at V and 4 bases at J, leaving 15 bases unmatched. Germline CDR1 reads SEHNR; CDR2 reads FQNEAQ (reference sequence). CDR3 sequence reads: CASSLTTGDINIGYGYTF. The CDR3 bases are TGTGCCAGCAGCTTAACGACAGGGGACATAAACATCGGCTATGGCTACACCTTC.

The chain uses TRBV15 and TRBJ2-3, with 8 bases identical to TRBD1. The V gene end was trimmed by 2 bases and the J gene end by 4 bases; junction bases not matched to a gene: 8. Germline V gives CDR1 LNHNV, CDR2 YYDKDF (reference sequence). The CDR3 sequence is 16 residues long. As DNA, the CDR3 is TGTGCCACCAGCAGACCCGGACAGGGCACGGCAGATACGCAGTATTTT. Translation: CATSRPGQGTADTQYF. Full variable domain (remainder filled in from reference TRBV15 and TRBJ2-3): DAMVIQNPRYQVTQFGKPVTLSCSQTLNHNVMYWYQQKSSQAPKLLFHYYDKDFNNEADTPDNFQSRRPNTSFCFLDIRSPGLGDTAMYLCATSRPGQGTADTQYFGPGTRLTVL.

The chain joins TRBV3-1 (or the pseudogene TRBV3-2) to TRBJ2-7; the D gene is possibly TRBD1 (7 bases). CDR3 length: 15 amino acids. The V and J ends lost 0 bases and 3 bases respectively, with 12 bases between them. Germline V CDR1 and CDR2: LGHDT, YNNKEL (reference sequence). The CDR3 region is CASSQDRQGGYEQYF. In nucleotides, the CDR3 is TGTGCCAGCAGCCAAGATCGGCAGGGGGGCTACGAGCAGTACTTC.

The chain links TRBV7-8 to TRBJ1-5; 8 bases align to TRBD1. With 1 base clipped from V and 1 base from J, the junction kept 9 bases outside the gene matches. The CDR3 loop spans 18 amino acids. Germline CDR1 is SGHVS and CDR2 is FQNEAQ. The CDR3 region has the DNA TGTGCCAGCAGCTTAGGGTACAGGGGGGGGTCGAGCAATCAGCCCCAGCATTTT. It translates to CASSLGYRGGSSNQPQHF.

This chain joins TRBV5-1 and TRBJ2-1, with 9 bases fitting TRBD1. The germline V gene has CDR1 SGHRS and CDR2 YFSETQ. V trimming: 0 bases; J trimming: 6 bases; junction bases outside the gene matches: 1. The CDR3 consists of 14 residues. The CDR3 reads CASSLGDRVNEQFF. The CDR3 DNA is TGCGCCAGCAGCTTGGGGGACAGGGTCAATGAGCAGTTCTTC.

This clone was observed a few times. The rearrangement links TRBV3-1 (or the pseudogene TRBV3-2) to TRBJ1-5; 7 bases agree with TRBD1. CDR1 is LGHDT, CDR2 YNNKEL, per germline (reference sequence). This CDR3 region has 15 residues. Trimming removed 2 bases from V and 0 bases from J; junction bases left unmatched: 1. The CDR3: CASSQNRGSNQPQHF. The CDR3 DNA sequence: TGTGCCAGCAGCCAAAACAGGGGTAGCAATCAGCCCCAGCATTTT.

The chain combines TRBV19 with TRBJ2-5; a possible D gene is TRBD1 (5 bases). Trimming stripped 4 bases from V and 4 bases from J, with 7 bases between. Germline loops: CDR1 LNHDA, CDR2 SQIVND (reference sequence). The CDR3 consists of 12 residues. This CDR3 is CASSSRAETQYF. In nucleotides, the CDR3 is TGTGCCAGTAGTAGCAGGGCAGAGACCCAGTACTTC.

V gene TRBV11-2 combines with J gene TRBJ1-4; 7 nucleotides match TRBD1. Germline CDR1 reads SGHAT; CDR2 reads FQNNGV. With 5 bases clipped from V and 5 bases from J, the junction kept 8 bases outside the gene matches. The CDR3 runs 15 residues. CDR3 sequence: CASSGNRGFNEKLFF. For the CDR3, the DNA is TGTGCCAGCAGCGGAAACAGGGGTTTCAATGAAAAACTGTTTTTT.

The chain recombines TRBV10-3 with TRBJ1-2; 8 nucleotides line up with TRBD1. V lost 10 bases to trimming and J lost 3 bases; unmatched junction nucleotides: 10. Germline CDR1 ENHRY, CDR2 SYGVKD. CDR3 length: 14 residues. CDR3 region: CATGQGLIDYGYTF. For the CDR3, the DNA is TGTGCCACTGGACAGGGATTAATCGACTATGGCTACACCTTC.

The rearrangement joins TRBV6-6 to TRBJ1-6; D perhaps matches TRBD1 (6 bases). Between the trimmed V and J ends, which lost 8 bases and 2 bases, there was a span of 10 bases. The CDR3 loop spans 14 amino acids. Germline CDR1 is MNHNY and CDR2 is SVGAGI (reference sequence). CDR3 sequence reads: CASGKGAYNSPLHF. CDR3 nucleotides: TGTGCCAGCGGGAAGGGGGCCTATAATTCACCCCTCCACTTT.

The rearrangement joins TRBV14 to TRBJ2-1, with D perhaps TRBD2 (5 bases). Looked up from germline, CDR1 is SGHDN and CDR2 is FVKESK. This CDR3 spans 14 amino acids. Deletions cut 1 base from V and 7 bases from J, with 11 bases between. This CDR3 reads CASSQVGRRNEQFF. As DNA, the CDR3 is TGTGCCAGCAGCCAAGTTGGGCGGAGGAATGAGCAGTTCTTC.

The chain uses TRBV6-5 and TRBJ2-1; a possible D gene is TRBD2 (6 bases). The CDR3 loop spans 14 amino acids. The V end lost 8 bases, the J end lost 7 bases, and 18 bases lay between the germline ends. The germline gives CDR1 MNHEY, CDR2 SVGAGI. The CDR3 region is CASVRGQAYNEQFF. The CDR3 DNA sequence: TGTGCCAGCGTGCGGGGTCAGGCTTATAATGAGCAGTTCTTC.

The rearrangement links TRBV6-6 to TRBJ1-2, with D uncertain. The CDR3 is 13 amino acids. Germline V gene sequence: CDR1 MNHNY, CDR2 SVGAGI (reference sequence). Trimming removed 5 bases from V and 3 bases from J, with 10 bases in between. The CDR3 here is CASSNDGDYGYTF. CDR3 nucleotide sequence: TGTGCCAGCAGTAACGACGGGGACTATGGCTACACCTTC.

The chain is built from TRBV5-4 and TRBJ1-6; a weak D match, TRBD1 (6 bases). Germline V gene data show CDR1 as SGHNT and CDR2 as YYREEE (reference sequence). The CDR3 loop spans 16 amino acids. Trimming cost V 3 bases and J 5 bases, with 15 bases left between them. The CDR3 region is CASSSAGTTNNSPLHF. The CDR3 bases are TGTGCCAGCAGCTCGGCCGGGACAACTAATAATTCACCCCTCCACTTT.

The rearrangement uses TRBV5-1 and TRBJ1-2; D is perhaps TRBD1 (5 bases). V lost 4 bases, J lost 4 bases, and 8 bases lay in between. Germline V gene sequence: CDR1 SGHRS, CDR2 YFSETQ. The CDR3 loop spans 12 amino acids. As DNA, the CDR3 is TGCGCCAGCAGCCACGACAGCTATGGCTACACCTTC. Its translation: CASSHDSYGYTF.